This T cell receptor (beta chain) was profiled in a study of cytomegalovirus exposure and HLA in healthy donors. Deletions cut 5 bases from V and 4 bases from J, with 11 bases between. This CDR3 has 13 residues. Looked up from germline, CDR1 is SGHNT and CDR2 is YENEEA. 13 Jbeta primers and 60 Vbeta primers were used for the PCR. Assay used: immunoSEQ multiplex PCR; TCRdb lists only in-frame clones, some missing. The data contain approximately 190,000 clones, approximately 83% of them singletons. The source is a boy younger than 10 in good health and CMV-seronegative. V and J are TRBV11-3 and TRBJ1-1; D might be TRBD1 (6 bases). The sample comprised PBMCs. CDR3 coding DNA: TGTGCCAGCAGCCGAGGGGGTGGCACTGAAGCTTTCTTT. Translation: CASSRGGGTEAFF.